This T cell receptor beta chain was identified in a study of T cell responses to AZD1222 COVID-19 vaccine. Repertoires were generated with immunoSEQ multiplex PCR, while TCRdb's copy carries only in-frame clones and drops some. Here the sample spans over 100,000 clones, roughly 90% being singletons. The CDR3 has 13 residues. The V end was cut by 4 bases, the J end by 11 bases, with 12 bases between. The germline V gene has CDR1 PRHDT and CDR2 FYEKMQ (reference sequence). As concerns this clone: Its specificity is unknown.

Study results and caveats: Donors were mostly white British, more females; clonal diversity possibly underestimated. Mapped onto spike, vaccine-associated CD4 TCRs spanned it and were dominant at 160-218 and 743-854.

The starting material was peripheral blood, obtained on day 0 of AZD1222 vaccination. The chain combines TRBV13 with TRBJ1-6, with a tentative D call TRBD1 (5 bases). The receptor's source is an adult in good health. CDR3 DNA sequence: TGTGCCAGCAGCTGGGGGATCCGTCCACCCCTCCACTTT. It translates to CASSWGIRPPLHF.